Below, one T cell receptor beta chain is given with its context. Its specific antigen is unknown. The input lacks base qualities; no much larger clone sits a single base away. Libraries were built with the immunoSEQ multiplex PCR assay. Alongside multiparametric flow cytometry, deep sequencing of rearranged TCR beta loci was used to profile the T cell repertoires. Drawn from immuneACCESS, this table holds only the in-frame rearrangements with V and J called that TCRdb kept. Clones are partly lost; checked studies trace under half to an unresolved V gene and leave the rest unexplained. The sample yields 150,000 to 200,000 clones; roughly nine tenths were counted once. Less than 6% of the sample is in the top ten clones. Sequences MNHEY (CDR1) and SMNVEV (CDR2) are obtained from the germline V gene (reference sequence). The CDR3, from cysteine to phenylalanine, totals 17 residues. Just the 51-base CDR3 DNA is kept, in frame starting at base 1. V lost 5 bases and J lost 6 bases, and the count of bases not matched to a germline gene is 14.

The entry originates in a study of lymphopenia after photon versus proton radiotherapy (dated by TCRdb to the late 2010s). Some background on the complete study: Photon and proton radiation therapy were compared by the study for their immunological effects in patients with gastrointestinal tumors who developed high-grade lymphopenia. The roughly 20 patients in the cohort had gastrointestinal tumors, were treated with either photon or proton therapy, and subsequently developed lymphopenia. The goal of the study was to characterize the differences between the two radiation modalities in how they affect the immune system.

On the study overall, not on this receptor specifically: The survival association was examined only in patients who died, and the authors described better survival with proton therapy as a possibility, not as a demonstrated result. Once the lymphocyte count had reached its nadir, the repertoires of photon-treated patients showed oligoclonal expansion, particularly of CD8+ Temra cells, and this expansion drove the decline in diversity. During treatment, patients who received proton therapy stayed relatively stable, whereas patients who received photon therapy lost naive T cells and TCR diversity and gained effector/memory populations. Across the cohort, a larger post-nadir drop in TCR diversity was inversely correlated with overall survival time among patients who died.

The sequence was collected from a man between 50 and 59 years old with gastric cancer. The material was peripheral blood, obtained from a patient treated with photon-based radiotherapy. This chain joins TRBV27 to TRBJ2-1; the central 9 bases match TRBD1. The CDR3 loop reads CASSPRIGTGTSNEQFF. The sequence in DNA is TGTGCCAGCAGTCCCCGTATCGGGACAGGGACCTCCAATGAGCAGTTCTTC.